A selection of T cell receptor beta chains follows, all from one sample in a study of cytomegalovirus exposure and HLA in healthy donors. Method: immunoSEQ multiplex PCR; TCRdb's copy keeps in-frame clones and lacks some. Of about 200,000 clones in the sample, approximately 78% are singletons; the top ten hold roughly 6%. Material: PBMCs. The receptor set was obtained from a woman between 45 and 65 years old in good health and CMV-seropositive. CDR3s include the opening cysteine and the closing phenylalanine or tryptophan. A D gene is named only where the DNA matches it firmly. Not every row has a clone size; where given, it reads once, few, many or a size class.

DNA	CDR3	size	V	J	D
TGTGCCAGTAGTAAACTCCAGGGCAAGCGGGAAGGCACAGATACGCAGTATTTT	CASSKLQGKREGTDTQYF	-	TRBV19	TRBJ2-3	TRBD2
TGTGCCAGCAGCTCTGGGGAGGCTGGAAACACCATATATTTT	CASSSGEAGNTIYF	once	TRBV7-9	TRBJ1-3	-
TGTGCCAGCAGCTTAGAAACAGGGTGGTCAATGACTGAAGCTTTCTTT	CASSLETGWSMTEAFF	-	TRBV7-2	TRBJ1-1	-
TGTGCCAGCAGCCAGGGGGTCACCGGGGAGCTGTTTTTT	CASSQGVTGELFF	once	TRBV7-9	TRBJ2-2	TRBD1
TGTGCCAGCAGTTCTTTAGCGGGGGCGAACACCGGGGAGCTGTTTTTT	CASSSLAGANTGELFF	-	TRBV28	TRBJ2-2	TRBD2
TGCGCCAGCAGCTTGGAGGAACAGGGAGGGAGTGTCTACGAGCAGTACTTC	CASSLEEQGGSVYEQYF	-	TRBV5-1	TRBJ2-7	-
TGTGCCAGCAGTGAACAGTCAAATCAGCCCCAGCATTTT	CASSEQSNQPQHF	-	TRBV6-4	TRBJ1-5	-
TGTGCCAGCGATGTGGGGCCTAGCTACGAGCAGTACTTC	CASDVGPSYEQYF	once	TRBV6-1	TRBJ2-7	-
TGTGCCAGCAGTGGGCGGTCTGGAAACACCATATATTTT	CASSGRSGNTIYF	-	TRBV6-1	TRBJ1-3	-
TGTGCCTGGAGTGTACTACAGGGGGACCAGCCCCAGCATTTT	CAWSVLQGDQPQHF	-	TRBV30	TRBJ1-5	TRBD1
TGTGCCAGCAGCACACAGGGGGACACTGAAGCTTTCTTT	CASSTQGDTEAFF	-	TRBV7-9	TRBJ1-1	TRBD1
TGCGCCAGCAGCTTTAGGACAGACGAGACCCAGTACTTC	CASSFRTDETQYF	-	TRBV5-1	TRBJ2-5	-
TGTTCCAGCAGCCGCCGGACAGGGGGGGCGGATACTGAAGCTTTCTTT	CSSSRRTGGADTEAFF	-	TRBV7-9	TRBJ1-1	TRBD1
TGTGCCAGCAGCTGGGGGGCCCTAGCGGGAGTCGGGGAGCTGTTTTTT	CASSWGALAGVGELFF	once	TRBV7-9	TRBJ2-2	TRBD2
TGCGCCACTACAGGGGGCGACGACTATGGCTACACCTTC	CATTGGDDYGYTF	-	TRBV10-2	TRBJ1-2	TRBD1
TGCGCCAGCAGGACCGGGACAGGGGCCTACGAGCAGTACTTC	CASRTGTGAYEQYF	-	TRBV5-1	TRBJ2-7	TRBD1
TGTGCCAGCAGCTTAGGACGGCGGGAAGAGACCCAGTACTTC	CASSLGRREETQYF	-	TRBV11-2	TRBJ2-5	-
TGTGCCAGCTCACCAGAGGACAGGTTTAATGAAAAACTGTTTTTT	CASSPEDRFNEKLFF	-	TRBV18	TRBJ1-4	TRBD1
TGTGCCAGCAGCCCACAGGGAAGTAGCTCCAATGAGCAGTTCTTC	CASSPQGSSSNEQFF	-	TRBV7-9	TRBJ2-1	-
TGTGCCAGCAGCTTAGCGCGGGGTCAGCCCCAGCATTTT	CASSLARGQPQHF	-	TRBV7-9	TRBJ1-5	-
TGTGCCAGTACCTCGGGTTCCCGATCTACTGAAGCTTTCTTT	CASTSGSRSTEAFF	-	TRBV19	TRBJ1-1	-
TGTGCCAGCAGCCCCCGAGGACAGAAGTTAGCAGGAGGGGAGCTGTTTTTT	CASSPRGQKLAGGELFF	-	TRBV9	TRBJ2-2	-
TGCGCCAGCAGTCCACAAAGCGGGATCATGGATACGCAGTATTTT	CASSPQSGIMDTQYF	-	TRBV5-1	TRBJ2-3	TRBD2
TGTGCCAGCAGCTTGGGAGCGGGGGGCTCCTACAATGAGCAGTTCTTC	CASSLGAGGSYNEQFF	-	TRBV5-4	TRBJ2-1	TRBD2
TGTGCCAGCAGCCACCAGGGGAATCAGCCCCAGCATTTT	CASSHQGNQPQHF	-	TRBV5-8	TRBJ1-5	-
TGTGCCAGCATTGCTAGCGGGGCCTACAATGAGCAGTTCTTC	CASIASGAYNEQFF	-	TRBV6-6	TRBJ2-1	TRBD2
TGTGCCAGTAGCCCAACAGGGGGAGGTTCACCCCTCCACTTT	CASSPTGGGSPLHF	-	TRBV19	TRBJ1-6	TRBD1
TGTGCCAGCAGTCGCGGGACTTTAGAGACCCAGTACTTC	CASSRGTLETQYF	-	TRBV6-6	TRBJ2-5	-
TGTGCCAGCAGCCATCATGACATACTAGCGGGAGCCATCTACAATGAGCAGTTCTTC	CASSHHDILAGAIYNEQFF	-	TRBV14	TRBJ2-1	TRBD2
TGTGCCAGCAGCTCCGGGTGGGCGGGAACCTACAATGAGCAGTTCTTC	CASSSGWAGTYNEQFF	-	TRBV7-9	TRBJ2-1	-
TGTGCCAGCAGTTCTGTCCTTGGGCGCGGGGAGCTGTTTTTT	CASSSVLGRGELFF	-	TRBV6-5	TRBJ2-2	-
TGTGCCAGCAGCCGCAAGCCGGGACTAGCGGGGGGAGCCACAGATACGCAGTATTTT	CASSRKPGLAGGATDTQYF	-	TRBV7-2	TRBJ2-3	TRBD2
TGCGCCAGCAGCTTGGAGCCTAGCGGGAGTTACGAGCAGTACTTC	CASSLEPSGSYEQYF	-	TRBV5-1	TRBJ2-7	TRBD2
TGTGCCAGTAGTACCCTCTCCGGGACTAGCGGGAGCTACAATGAGCAGTTCTTC	CASSTLSGTSGSYNEQFF	-	TRBV19	TRBJ2-1	TRBD2
TGTGCCAGCATGACAGGGTCCATCAACACTGAAGCTTTCTTT	CASMTGSINTEAFF	few	TRBV19	TRBJ1-1	TRBD1
TGCGCCAGCATGGTTGGCCCGGCTTCGGGTGAGCAGTTCTTC	CASMVGPASGEQFF	-	TRBV5-1	TRBJ2-1	-
TGTGCCAGCAGCTCGGGACTAGCGGGGGACAATGAGCAGTTCTTC	CASSSGLAGDNEQFF	once	TRBV5-4	TRBJ2-1	TRBD2
TGTGCCAGCTCACCACAGGGGGCCCAAGAGACCCAGTACTTC	CASSPQGAQETQYF	-	TRBV18	TRBJ2-5	TRBD1
TGTGCCAGTGCGGCCGCCGGGTCAGGCTACACCTTC	CASAAAGSGYTF	-	TRBV7-2	TRBJ1-2	-
TGTGCCAGCTGGGGCAAGGGCTTGTCCTACGAGCAGTACTTC	CASWGKGLSYEQYF	-	TRBV27	TRBJ2-7	-
TGTGCCAGCAGAAAAGCGCTGGGTAGCGGGTGGGGGGACGGCTACACCTTC	CASRKALGSGWGDGYTF	few	TRBV2	TRBJ1-2	-
TGTGCCAGCTCACCAGGGACAGACCATGGCTACACCTTC	CASSPGTDHGYTF	-	TRBV18	TRBJ1-2	TRBD1
TGTGCCAGCAGAGACGGGAGTTCCTACAATGAGCAGTTCTTC	CASRDGSSYNEQFF	few	TRBV2	TRBJ2-1	-
TGTTCCAGCAGCGTAACAGGGGGCGTGAGGGCTGAAGCTTTCTTT	CSSSVTGGVRAEAFF	-	TRBV7-9	TRBJ1-1	TRBD1
TGTGCCTGGAGTGTCTCAGATACGCAGTATTTT	CAWSVSDTQYF	-	TRBV30	TRBJ2-3	-
TGTGCCTGGAGCGGTGTCCCCAAAGAGACCCAGTACTTC	CAWSGVPKETQYF	-	TRBV30	TRBJ2-5	-
TGTGCCACCCTAAGGGACAGGGATGGAAACACCATATATTTT	CATLRDRDGNTIYF	-	TRBV6-1	TRBJ1-3	TRBD1
TGCGCCAGCAATCGCGACCTAGCGGGGACCCCGGGAGAGACCCAGTACTTC	CASNRDLAGTPGETQYF	-	TRBV5-1	TRBJ2-5	TRBD2
TGTGCCAGTAGTTACCCGGGGATTCAGCCCCAGCATTTT	CASSYPGIQPQHF	-	TRBV19	TRBJ1-5	-
TGTGCCAGCAGTTACTGGGACAGGGAGTACCAAGAGACCCAGTACTTC	CASSYWDREYQETQYF	-	TRBV6-5	TRBJ2-5	TRBD1
TGTGCCACCGTAACCGGGACAGATACGGACTATGGCTACACCTTC	CATVTGTDTDYGYTF	few	TRBV19	TRBJ1-2	TRBD1
TGTGCCAGCAGCAATTGGCGGCCGCTTTGGTTTTTT	CASSNWRPLWFF	-	TRBV21-1	TRBJ1-4	-
TGTGCCAGCAGCTACAGGGTGGTGAACACTGAAGCTTTCTTT	CASSYRVVNTEAFF	-	TRBV5-5	TRBJ1-1	-